The rows below give T cell receptor beta chains drawn from one sample of a study of control samples from healthy donors and cancer patients. Only in-frame clones appear in the TCRdb table, and some are missing; sequencing was by immunoSEQ multiplex PCR. Counted here are around 230,000 clones, roughly 94% occurring once; the ten biggest clones make up roughly 1.6%. The sample was blood. Receptor source: a man in his fifties or sixties in good health. Each CDR3 is given with its conserved first and last residue. The D gene is left open where the match is weak. For some rows the clone size is stated as once, few or many, or as a class when expanded; others skip it.

D gene	V gene	J gene	clone size	CDR3 protein	CDR3 DNA
.	TRBV30	TRBJ1-1	.	CAWRHGTEAFF	TGTGCCTGGAGACACGGCACTGAAGCTTTCTTT
.	TRBV24-1	TRBJ2-1	.	CATSDRGTIHYNEQFF	TGTGCCACCAGTGACCGAGGGACAATCCACTACAATGAGCAGTTCTTC
.	TRBV9	TRBJ2-2	.	CASSVVINTGELFF	TGTGCCAGCAGCGTAGTGATCAACACCGGGGAGCTGTTTTTT
TRBD1	TRBV7-9	TRBJ2-1	.	CASSFDRAYNEQFF	TGTGCCAGCAGCTTCGACAGGGCCTACAATGAGCAGTTCTTC
TRBD1	TRBV2	TRBJ1-1	.	CASSTTGETEAFF	TGTGCCAGCAGTACTACAGGGGAAACTGAAGCTTTCTTT
.	TRBV19	TRBJ1-2	.	CASSSGLIYGYTF	TGTGCCAGTAGCTCAGGCCTCATCTATGGCTACACCTTC
.	TRBV15	TRBJ1-4	.	CATSRDFATNEKLFF	TGTGCCACCAGCAGAGACTTCGCAACTAATGAAAAACTGTTTTTT
.	TRBV11-2	TRBJ2-2	.	CASPWQGRTGELFF	TGTGCCAGCCCCTGGCAGGGGCGCACCGGGGAGCTGTTTTTT
.	TRBV23-1	TRBJ1-2	.	CASRHVGGAGYGYTF	TGCGCCAGCAGACACGTGGGAGGGGCTGGCTATGGCTACACCTTC
TRBD2	TRBV3-1/TRBV3-2	TRBJ2-6	.	CASSRAGAGVSGANVLTF	TGTGCCAGCAGCCGCGCCGGAGCGGGGGTCTCTGGGGCCAACGTCCTGACTTTC
.	TRBV4-3	TRBJ1-1	.	CASSQDKGANTEAFF	TGCGCCAGCAGCCAAGATAAGGGCGCGAACACTGAAGCTTTCTTT
TRBD2	TRBV3-1/TRBV3-2	TRBJ2-5	.	CASSPATTGTSGGQRETQYF	TGTGCCAGCAGCCCGGCGACAACCGGGACTAGCGGGGGGCAGCGGGAGACCCAGTACTTC
.	TRBV7-8	TRBJ2-1	.	CASSLPRTNSYNEQFF	TGTGCCAGCAGCCTCCCCCGGACTAACTCCTACAATGAGCAGTTCTTC
.	TRBV3-1/TRBV3-2	TRBJ2-1	.	CASASGESEQFF	TGTGCCAGCGCCTCAGGGGAAAGTGAGCAGTTCTTC
.	TRBV19	TRBJ1-3	.	CASSTLNSGNTIYF	TGTGCCAGTAGTACATTAAACTCTGGAAACACCATATATTTT
.	TRBV13	TRBJ2-3	.	CASSTRTASTDTQYF	TGTGCCAGCAGCACGAGAACCGCTAGCACAGATACGCAGTATTTT
TRBD2	TRBV3-1/TRBV3-2	TRBJ2-2	.	CASSRIPGGRSTGELFF	TGTGCCAGCAGCCGCATCCCGGGGGGGCGTAGCACCGGGGAGCTGTTTTTT
.	TRBV30	TRBJ2-6	.	CAWSDRGPGLTGANVLTF	TGTGCCTGGAGTGATCGGGGACCGGGTCTAACTGGGGCCAACGTCCTGACTTTC
.	TRBV11-2	TRBJ2-1	.	CASSLGPGDNEQFF	TGTGCCAGCAGCTTGGGGCCGGGGGACAATGAGCAGTTCTTC
.	TRBV5-1	TRBJ1-1	.	CASSPGGIQVSPEAFF	TGCGCCAGCAGTCCCGGGGGAATACAGGTCAGCCCTGAAGCTTTCTTT
.	TRBV6-6	TRBJ2-5	.	CASSFLAAQETQYF	TGTGCCAGCAGTTTCTTGGCAGCACAAGAGACCCAGTACTTC
.	TRBV2	TRBJ1-4	.	CASQAQVPEKLFF	TGTGCCAGCCAGGCGCAGGTCCCCGAAAAACTGTTTTTT
.	TRBV6-5	TRBJ2-2	.	CASRRDGTGELFF	TGTGCCAGCAGAAGGGACGGCACCGGGGAGCTGTTTTTT
.	TRBV24-1	TRBJ2-5	.	CATSDFGQGQETQYF	TGTGCCACCAGTGATTTTGGCCAGGGCCAAGAGACCCAGTACTTC
.	TRBV19	TRBJ2-3	.	CASSGGIGDTQYF	TGTGCCAGTAGTGGGGGGATAGGGGATACGCAGTATTTT
.	TRBV10-1	TRBJ1-1	once	CASSSGTVPTEAFF	TGCGCCAGCAGCTCCGGGACGGTACCCACTGAAGCTTTCTTT
.	TRBV5-3	TRBJ2-3	.	CARSLERDTQYF	TGTGCCAGAAGCTTGGAACGAGATACGCAGTATTTT
.	TRBV28	TRBJ1-1	.	CASSLPINTEAFF	TGTGCCAGCAGTTTACCGATAAACACTGAAGCTTTCTTT
.	TRBV5-4	TRBJ2-1	.	CASSSLGDSYNEQFF	TGTGCCAGCAGCTCATTGGGGGACTCCTACAATGAGCAGTTCTTC
.	TRBV7-8	TRBJ2-2	.	CASSPLDRRDTGELFF	TGTGCCAGCAGCCCTTTGGACAGAAGAGACACCGGGGAGCTGTTTTTT
TRBD1	TRBV28	TRBJ1-2	.	CASSLPGQGIGYTF	TGTGCCAGCAGTCTTCCGGGACAGGGAATTGGCTACACCTTC
TRBD1	TRBV5-6	TRBJ1-2	.	CASSLRTGFYGYTF	TGTGCCAGCAGCTTGAGGACAGGGTTCTATGGCTACACCTTC
.	TRBV7-2	TRBJ1-2	.	CASSLFTGTSGYTF	TGTGCCAGCAGCCTATTTACAGGGACTTCTGGCTACACCTTC
.	TRBV7-9	TRBJ2-1	once	CASSLTQNINEQFF	TGTGCCAGCAGCTTAACGCAGAATATAAATGAGCAGTTCTTC
TRBD2	TRBV6-6	TRBJ2-1	.	CASSYLAGYNEQFF	TGTGCCAGCAGTTACCTAGCGGGCTACAATGAGCAGTTCTTC
.	TRBV6-5	TRBJ2-3	.	CASSFLPGEGTDTQYF	TGTGCCAGCAGTTTCTTACCCGGGGAAGGCACAGATACGCAGTATTTT
.	TRBV14	TRBJ2-3	.	CASSRRAVATDTQYF	TGTGCCAGCAGCCGACGAGCAGTGGCCACAGATACGCAGTATTTT
.	TRBV19	TRBJ1-5	.	CASSSGWRNQPQHF	TGTGCCAGTAGCTCAGGGTGGCGCAATCAGCCCCAGCATTTT
TRBD1	TRBV4-3	TRBJ1-6	once	CASSPRSQGGNSPLHF	TGCGCCAGCAGCCCCCGCTCTCAGGGGGGTAATTCACCCCTCCACTTT
.	TRBV29-1	TRBJ2-7	few	CSVAWADLGAYEQYF	TGCAGCGTTGCTTGGGCGGACCTCGGGGCCTACGAGCAGTACTTC
.	TRBV5-1	TRBJ1-5	.	CASSLVPDSNQPQHF	TGCGCCAGCAGCTTGGTCCCGGATAGCAATCAGCCCCAGCATTTT
.	TRBV6-5	TRBJ1-4	.	CASSPGATNEKLFF	TGTGCCAGCAGTCCGGGTGCAACTAATGAAAAACTGTTTTTT
.	TRBV28	TRBJ1-5	.	CASSFLGAGTAQPQHF	TGTGCCAGCAGTTTCTTGGGGGCGGGTACGGCTCAGCCCCAGCATTTT
TRBD1	TRBV5-1	TRBJ2-3	.	CASSGGTGGVDTQYF	TGCGCCAGCAGCGGGGGGACAGGTGGTGTGGATACGCAGTATTTT
TRBD2	TRBV6-5	TRBJ2-3	.	CASSFDLAGVINTQYF	TGTGCCAGCAGTTTCGATCTAGCGGGGGTAATAAATACGCAGTATTTT
.	TRBV5-5	TRBJ1-5	.	CASSLAGVSNQPQHF	TGTGCCAGCAGCTTGGCGGGGGTGAGCAATCAGCCCCAGCATTTT
.	TRBV3-1/TRBV3-2	TRBJ1-4	.	CASSPAWGEKLFF	TGTGCCAGCAGCCCAGCATGGGGTGAAAAACTGTTTTTT
TRBD2	TRBV28	TRBJ2-3	once	CASSLVTGRSADTQYF	TGTGCCAGCAGTTTGGTCACCGGGAGGTCCGCAGATACGCAGTATTTT
.	TRBV6-5	TRBJ2-1	.	CASSSITGYNEQFF	TGTGCCAGCAGTTCCATAACAGGCTACAATGAGCAGTTCTTC
.	TRBV5-5	TRBJ2-3	.	CASSWRLSGDTQYF	TGTGCCAGCAGCTGGAGACTAAGCGGAGATACGCAGTATTTT